This T cell receptor (beta chain) was observed in a study of T cell repertoires in cytomegalovirus infection. This CDR3 has 16 residues. Trimming removed 6 bases from V and 5 bases from J; junction bases left unmatched: 9. Germline CDR1 and CDR2: SEHNR and FQNEAQ (reference sequence). This clonotype was counted many times. Its antigen is not identified. One entry per CDR3 protein results from TCRdb running MiXCR on the reads. The table lists some 920,000 distinct CDR3 sequences, approximately 31% of them singletons. Overall study findings and caveats: The response measured ex vivo was dominated by TCR beta clonotypes (HLA-C-restricted and CMV-specific).

Sample: cultured CD8+ T cells from PBMCs, taken from culture after CMV antigen stimulation. The chain is built from TRBV7-9 and TRBJ2-2, with 10 bases that match TRBD1. This TCR was sampled from a human donor in good health (CMV status not recorded). Some clones in this sample may be carry-over from other donors' samples. CDR3 nucleotide sequence: TGTGCCAGCAGACCACGGGACAGGGGAGAAACCGGGGAGCTGTTTTTT. This sequence encodes CASRPRDRGETGELFF.